A single TCR beta chain is shown here with its context. The sample belongs to a study of cytomegalovirus exposure and HLA in healthy donors. Profiling relied on immunoSEQ multiplex PCR, and the TCRdb table lists in-frame clones only, not all of them. The sample lists 210,000 or so clones, 80% to 90% seen once, with about 3% in the top ten. Germline CDR1 reads MNHEY; CDR2 reads SVGAGI. The CDR3 runs 16 residues. J gave up 7 bases and V 2 bases, and 10 bases lay outside the gene matches. This sequence originates from a woman under 30 in good health and CMV-seronegative. Sequences were obtained from PBMCs. The chain carries TRBV6-5 and TRBJ1-4; the match to TRBD1 covers 7 bases. DNA for the CDR3: TGTGCCAGCAGTTACGACATGAGGGGGCCTCGTGAAAAACTGTTTTTT. Its protein product is CASSYDMRGPREKLFF.